One and the same sample provided the 9 T cell receptor beta chains below, sequenced in a study of cytomegalovirus exposure and HLA in healthy donors. The PCR ran on 60 Vbeta and 13 Jbeta primers. TCRdb's table, derived via immunoSEQ multiplex PCR, lists solely in-frame clones and lacks some. Of around 120,000 clones listed, around three quarters are singletons. Source material: PBMCs. Receptors were obtained from a woman in her fifties or sixties in good health and CMV-seropositive.

The chain links TRBV28 to TRBJ1-1; 8 nucleotides match TRBD1. From germline, CDR1 is MDHEN and CDR2 SYDVKM. Trimming at V came to 5 bases and at J to 4 bases, leaving 6 bases not matched to a gene. The CDR3 length is 14 residues. The CDR3 nucleotides read TGTGCCAGCAGTCTACAGGGGGGGAGCACTGAAGCTTTCTTT. This codes for CASSLQGGSTEAFF.

This clone was observed once. V is TRBV10-3 and J is TRBJ1-6, with D tentatively TRBD1 (5 bases). CDR1 and CDR2 from the germline V gene are ENHRY and SYGVKD. V was shortened by 6 bases and J by 3 bases, with 15 bases between the two germline ends. CDR3 length equals 16 residues. CDR3 amino acids: CAIRGEGENYNSPLHF. The CDR3 coding sequence is TGTGCCATCAGAGGGGAGGGCGAAAACTATAATTCACCCCTCCACTTT.

This chain uses TRBV10-2 with TRBJ2-3; 13 bases are shared with TRBD2. V lost 5 bases and J lost 3; bases outside the gene matches: 2. The CDR3 has 15 residues. CDR1 WSHSY and CDR2 SAAADI come from the germline V gene. The DNA for the CDR3 is TGCGCCAGCAGTCCGGGACTAGCGGGAACAGATACGCAGTATTTT. Translating gives CASSPGLAGTDTQYF.

This chain links TRBV2 with TRBJ1-1; 8 bases are a match to TRBD1. The V segment lost 6 bases and the J segment 4 bases; nucleotides outside the gene matches: 10. This CDR3 contains 15 residues. CDR1 and CDR2 from the germline V gene are SNHLY and FYNNEI. The DNA for the CDR3 is TGTGCCAGCAGAAGACAGGGGCTTCGGGGCACTGAAGCTTTCTTT. Amino acids: CASRRQGLRGTEAFF.

This rearrangement joins TRBV7-9 to TRBJ1-1; 7 positions agree with TRBD1. Germline loops: CDR1 SEHNR, CDR2 FQNEAQ (reference sequence). Unmatched junction bases numbered 4, after V lost 5 bases and J lost 1 base. The CDR3 covers 14 residues. CDR3: CASSVTGRNTEAFF. CDR3 sequence (DNA): TGTGCCAGCAGCGTGACAGGGCGGAACACTGAAGCTTTCTTT.

This chain connects TRBV5-4 to TRBJ1-5; D remains ambiguous. The V end was cut by 0 bases, the J end by 3 bases, with 10 bases between. The germline V gene has CDR1 SGHNT and CDR2 YYREEE (reference sequence). This CDR3 has 15 amino acids. The DNA for the CDR3 is TGTGCCAGCAGCTTGGAAGCTGGTTCCAATCAGCCCCAGCATTTT. Translation gives CASSLEAGSNQPQHF.

V usage is TRBV6-6 and J usage is TRBJ2-1; D is unclear. The CDR3 has 11 residues. With 6 bases removed from V and 10 bases from J, the gap between germline ends came to 10 bases. CDR1 is MNHNY, CDR2 SVGAGI, per germline (reference sequence). The CDR3 DNA reads TGTGCCAGCAGCCGCAGTTCGGAGCAGTTCTTC. This encodes CASSRSSEQFF.

The chain employs TRBV7-9 and TRBJ1-3, with D maybe TRBD1 (6 bases). V was shortened by 5 bases and J by 4 bases, with 15 bases between the two germline ends. Germline values: CDR1 SEHNR, CDR2 FQNEAQ (reference sequence). This CDR3 contains 15 residues. CDR3 nucleotides: TGTGCCAGCAGCGCCCCTACAGGGTCGGGAAACACCATATATTTT. Its translation: CASSAPTGSGNTIYF.

The chain employs TRBV27 and TRBJ2-7, with D unresolved. V was clipped by 5 bases and J by 3 bases, with 17 bases between them. The CDR3 extends over 15 amino acids. Germline lookup yields CDR1 MNHEY and CDR2 SMNVEV (reference sequence). The CDR3: CASSRIGARVYEQYF. For the CDR3, the DNA is TGTGCCAGCAGTAGGATTGGAGCCCGGGTCTACGAGCAGTACTTC.